These 9 T cell receptor beta chains were sequenced from one sample in a study of CD8+ T cells in alopecia areata. Extracted RNA was reverse transcribed, and the resulting cDNA served as sequencing template. The repertoire was sequenced with immunoSEQ multiplex PCR; TCRdb's copy has only in-frame clones and lacks some. The data show some 99,000 clones, around 60% seen once. Noted treatment: oral pan-JAK inhibitor, 5-10 mg twice daily. Here the sequenced sample was CD8+ T cells sorted from blood, taken at week 4, from a patient treated with tofacitinib. These receptors came from a human donor with alopecia areata.

The rearrangement uses TRBV4-1 and TRBJ2-7; D might be TRBD1 (6 bases). The CDR3 totals 14 residues. Germline CDR1 MGHRA, CDR2 YSYEKL. Trimming left V 4 bases short and J 3 bases short, with 13 bases between. The CDR3 here is CASSPPGTHYEQYF. The CDR3 DNA is TGCGCCAGCAGCCCCCCCGGGACACACTACGAGCAGTACTTC.

This clone showed up just a few times. The CDR3 DNA reads TGTGCCAGCAGCGGGTACAGGTCAATTGAAGCTTTCTTT. It specifies CASSGYRSIEAFF. The J gene is TRBJ1-1, the V gene TRBV7-9; perhaps TRBD1 as D (5 bases). Trimming shortened V by 5 bases and J by 7 bases, and 14 bases separated the two germline ends. CDR1 and CDR2 from the germline V gene are SEHNR and FQNEAQ (reference sequence). The CDR3 consists of 13 residues.

The rearrangement joins TRBV7-9 to TRBJ1-1, with unresolved D. The germline V gene encodes CDR1 SEHNR and CDR2 FQNEAQ (reference sequence). The V end lost 5 bases, the J end lost 1 base, and 11 bases lay between the germline ends. The CDR3 consists of 14 residues. The CDR3, as DNA: TGTGCCAGCAGCCCCAGGACTCCGAACACTGAAGCTTTCTTT. Protein product: CASSPRTPNTEAFF.

The CDR3 region is CSVFLTDGYTF. CDR3 coding DNA: TGCAGCGTTTTCCTGACTGACGGCTACACCTTC. The V call is TRBV29-1, the J call TRBJ1-2, with D hard to call. The germline V and J ends were trimmed by 5 bases and 8 bases, with 12 bases remaining between them. CDR1 is SQVTM, CDR2 ANQGSEA, per germline. The length of the CDR3 is 11 residues.

The CDR3 loop is CASSVGAGGGETQYF. The CDR3 DNA sequence: TGTGCCAGCAGCGTAGGAGCGGGAGGGGGAGAGACCCAGTACTTC. V is TRBV9 and J is TRBJ2-5; 10 bases align to TRBD2. The CDR3 consists of 15 residues. V was pared by 0 bases and J by 4 bases, with 3 bases of the junction left unmatched. Germline V gene sequence: CDR1 SGDLS, CDR2 YYNGEE.

The chain is built from TRBV2 and TRBJ2-5; perhaps TRBD2 as D (5 bases). Germline CDR1 is SNHLY and CDR2 is FYNNEI. V was clipped by 0 bases and J by 1 base, with 15 bases between them. The CDR3 covers 17 residues. The chain's CDR3 is CASSEALARTFQETQYF. The DNA of the CDR3 is TGTGCCAGCAGTGAAGCGCTAGCCAGGACCTTCCAAGAGACCCAGTACTTC.

The J gene is TRBJ2-7, the V gene TRBV7-9; 13 bases are a match to TRBD2. Germline assignment: CDR1 SEHNR and CDR2 FQNEAQ (reference sequence). V lost 1 base, J lost 5 bases, and 8 bases stayed unmatched. The CDR3 is 17 amino acids. This chain's CDR3 is CASSLELAGGPPHEQYF. The CDR3 DNA sequence: TGTGCCAGCAGCTTAGAACTAGCGGGAGGGCCTCCCCACGAGCAGTACTTC. The variable domain in full, completed from reference TRBV7-9 and TRBJ2-7, reads DTGVSQNPRHKITKRGQNVTFRCDPISEHNRLYWYRQTLGQGPEFLTYFQNEAQLEKSRLLSDRFSAERPKGSFSTLEIQRTEQGDSAMYLCASSLELAGGPPHEQYFGPGTRLTVT.

The rearrangement joins TRBV5-1 to TRBJ2-7; a weak D match, TRBD2 (5 bases). CDR3 length: 17 residues. Trimming removed 4 bases from V and 1 base from J, with 21 bases in between. The germline V gene has CDR1 SGHRS and CDR2 YFSETQ. CDR3 in DNA: TGCGCCAGCAGCCCTGGGGTCTACGGACTCAAATCCTACGAGCAGTACTTC. Protein product: CASSPGVYGLKSYEQYF.

The J gene is TRBJ1-6, the V gene TRBV7-9; 8 bases are shared with TRBD1. CDR1 and CDR2 (germline): SEHNR, FQNEAQ (reference sequence). The CDR3 has 14 residues. With 5 bases clipped from V and 10 bases from J, the junction kept 7 bases outside the gene matches. This chain's CDR3 is CASSQDRERSPLHF. The CDR3 region has the DNA TGTGCCAGCAGCCAGGACAGGGAGCGGTCACCCCTCCACTTT.